These 17 T cell receptor beta chains were sequenced from one sample in a study of shared clonotypes between healthy human individuals. Clones were sequenced by immunoSEQ multiplex PCR, and TCRdb holds only the in-frame ones, with some missing. The sample records approximately 700,000 clones, 60% to 75% being singletons. Sequencing input: memory CD4+ T cells sorted from blood. Subset here: CD45RA-negative fraction. The source of these receptors is a woman aged 25 to 39 in good health.

The chain is built from TRBV2 and TRBJ1-4; TRBD1 might be the D (6 bases). The CDR3 runs 14 residues. The germline V gene has CDR1 SNHLY and CDR2 FYNNEI. Trimming cost V 0 bases and J 11 bases, with 13 bases left between them. The CDR3 is CASSEARRGRKLFF. The CDR3 nucleotides are TGTGCCAGCAGTGAAGCGAGGAGGGGGAGGAAACTGTTTTTT.

This chain links TRBV11-2 with TRBJ2-1, with TRBD2 matching 7 bases. Germline-derived CDR1 and CDR2 are SGHAT and FQNNGV. The J segment lost 3 bases and the V segment lost 8 bases, leaving 13 bases of the junction unmatched. CDR3 length: 16 residues. CDR3 nucleotide sequence: TGTGCCAGCCGCTCGCGGGGAGGGGCGAACTACAATGAGCAGTTCTTC. As protein: CASRSRGGANYNEQFF.

Points on this clone: Other DNA sequences within the sample encode an identical CDR3. J is TRBJ2-1 and V is TRBV5-1; TRBD2 matches at 7 bases. This CDR3 is 15 amino acids long. The J segment lost 1 base and the V segment lost 4 bases, leaving 5 bases of the junction unmatched. Germline CDR1 and CDR2: SGHRS and YFSETQ. The CDR3 coding sequence is TGCGCCAGCAGCATTGCTAGCGGTTCCTACAATGAGCAGTTCTTC. Protein: CASSIASGSYNEQFF.

The sample holds a few counts of this clone. The rearrangement links TRBV2 to TRBJ1-1, with 8 bases identical to TRBD1. The trim removed 6 bases at V and 1 base at J, leaving 4 bases unmatched. CDR1 and CDR2 from the germline V gene are SNHLY and FYNNEI. The CDR3 is made up of 14 amino acids. CDR3 in DNA: TGTGCCAGCAGAGGGGGGACAGGGAACACTGAAGCTTTCTTT. Translated, it gives CASRGGTGNTEAFF.

The chain recombines TRBV27 with TRBJ1-4, with 7 bases that match TRBD1. V shed 3 bases, J shed 7 bases, and the junction held 8 bases outside the gene matches. The CDR3 runs to 15 residues. Germline V gene data show CDR1 as MNHEY and CDR2 as SMNVEV (reference sequence). The CDR3 region has the DNA TGTGCCAGCAGTTTGATTGGACAGGTCGGTGAAAAACTGTTTTTT. It specifies CASSLIGQVGEKLFF. Full variable domain (outside the CDR3, taken from reference TRBV27 and TRBJ1-4): EAQVTQNPRYLITVTGKKLTVTCSQNMNHEYMSWYRQDPGLGLRQIYYSMNVEVTDKGDVPEGYKVSRKEKRNFPLILESPSPNQTSLYFCASSLIGQVGEKLFFGSGTQLSVL.

V and J are TRBV29-1 and TRBJ1-5, with 7 bases fitting TRBD1. J gave up 6 bases and V 8 bases, and 10 bases lay outside the gene matches. This CDR3 is built from 13 residues. Germline values: CDR1 SQVTM, CDR2 ANQGSEA. The CDR3 nucleotides read TGCAGCACGGGAGGGGGCACGGGTCAGCCCCAGCATTTT. It translates to CSTGGGTGQPQHF.

V gene TRBV27 combines with J gene TRBJ1-3; no reliable D call. Germline V gene lookup returns CDR1 MNHEY and CDR2 SMNVEV (reference sequence). Trimming took 6 bases from V and 10 from J, leaving 16 bases between them. The CDR3 consists of 13 residues. The CDR3 here is CASSPTTLNTIYF. The CDR3 DNA follows: TGTGCCAGCAGCCCCACGACTTTGAATACCATATATTTT.

The chain links TRBV6-1 to TRBJ2-7; D possibly matches TRBD1 or TRBD2 (6 bases each). This CDR3 has 14 amino acids. Germline V lookup: CDR1 MNHNS, CDR2 SASEGT. The CDR3 region is CAIEGDSLNYEQYF. Here the CDR3 DNA reads TGTGCAATCGAGGGGGACTCCTTGAACTACGAGCAGTACTTC.

This clone has just a few counts. The chain recombines TRBV10-3 with TRBJ1-2, with a weak D call TRBD1 (6 bases). V lost 6 bases, J lost 5 bases, and 13 bases lay in between. Germline V gene data show CDR1 as ENHRY and CDR2 as SYGVKD. CDR3 length: 13 residues. CDR3 protein: CAISRQEAYGYTF. The CDR3 DNA follows: TGTGCCATCAGCCGACAGGAGGCGTATGGCTACACCTTC.

The rearrangement joins TRBV28 to TRBJ1-2; D is unclear. The germline gives CDR1 MDHEN, CDR2 SYDVKM. The V and J ends lost 2 bases and 6 bases respectively, with 10 bases between them. CDR3 size: 13 residues. CDR3 amino acids: CASSLNTYHGYTF. CDR3 in DNA: TGTGCCAGCAGTTTAAATACATACCATGGCTACACCTTC.

This clone was recorded only once. V and J are TRBV19 and TRBJ1-5; D is unresolved. This CDR3 comprises 14 residues. Trimming pared 10 bases from V and 3 bases from J, leaving 16 bases between. The germline gives CDR1 LNHDA, CDR2 SQIVND (reference sequence). This CDR3 is CATSRGPTNQPQHF. The CDR3 DNA follows: TGTGCCACCTCACGGGGTCCGACCAATCAGCCCCAGCATTTT.

In DNA, the CDR3 is TGTGCCAGCAGCCCACAAGCACTGGGCGGAAACACCATATATTTT. Translating it yields CASSPQALGGNTIYF. The rearrangement uses TRBV14 and TRBJ1-3; no clear D. This CDR3 region has 15 residues. V was clipped by 4 bases and J by 4 bases, with 14 bases between them. The germline V gene has CDR1 SGHDN and CDR2 FVKESK. Full variable domain (missing parts from reference TRBV14 and TRBJ1-3): EAGVTQFPSHSVIEKGQTVTLRCDPISGHDNLYWYRRVMGKEIKFLLHFVKESKQDESGMPNNRFLAERTGGTYSTLKVQPAELEDSGVYFCASSPQALGGNTIYFGEGSWLTVV.

The chain links TRBV10-3 to TRBJ1-6; D gene ambiguous. The CDR3 loop spans 14 amino acids. The germline V gene encodes CDR1 ENHRY and CDR2 SYGVKD. With 6 bases removed from V and 5 bases from J, the gap between germline ends came to 11 bases. This CDR3 is CAIRPLKDNSPLHF. The CDR3 DNA reads TGTGCCATCAGGCCCCTAAAGGATAATTCACCCCTCCACTTT.

The chain is built from TRBV27 and TRBJ2-1, with 8 bases matching TRBD2. The CDR3 loop spans 15 amino acids. Trimming at V came to 2 bases and at J to 0 bases, leaving 0 bases not matched to a gene. CDR1 MNHEY and CDR2 SMNVEV come from the germline V gene (reference sequence). The CDR3 bases are TGTGCCAGCAGTTTAAGCGGGGGCTCCTACAATGAGCAGTTCTTC. Encoded protein: CASSLSGGSYNEQFF.

The chain has TRBV15 and TRBJ2-1, with D possibly being TRBD2 (7 bases). Germline assignment: CDR1 LNHNV and CDR2 YYDKDF (reference sequence). V was pared by 1 base and J by 7 bases, with 20 bases between. The CDR3 sequence is 17 residues long. CDR3 region: CATSRVGAGALWNEQFF. CDR3 in DNA: TGTGCCACCAGCAGAGTGGGGGCGGGAGCCTTGTGGAATGAGCAGTTCTTC.

The J gene is TRBJ1-1, the V gene TRBV6-5; D may be TRBD1 (5 bases). The V and J ends lost 2 bases and 13 bases respectively, with 26 bases between them. The CDR3 consists of 16 residues. Germline V lookup: CDR1 MNHEY, CDR2 SVGAGI. CDR3 in DNA: TGTGCCAGCAGTTACCCGGGTCCTCTCACATCCGTGGGGGATTTCTTT. This translates into CASSYPGPLTSVGDFF.

V is TRBV5-4 and J is TRBJ2-1, with 9 bases lining up with TRBD2. This CDR3 is built from 18 residues. V trimming: 4 bases; J trimming: 4 bases; junction bases outside the gene matches: 15. Germline V gene sequence: CDR1 SGHNT, CDR2 YYREEE (reference sequence). The CDR3 region has the DNA TGTGCCAGCAGCCCCAGGGGGGGTACTAGCGGGCTTTACAATGAGCAGTTCTTC. It specifies CASSPRGGTSGLYNEQFF.